This T cell receptor (beta chain) was sequenced during a study of blood T cell repertoires in COVID-19. Study details: T cells, B-cell-depleted T cells, or PBMCs provided the cDNA or gDNA that served as material.

The V and J ends lost 7 bases and 8 bases, in that order; junction bases with no gene match: 11. The CDR3 is 13 residues long. Germline CDR1 reads GTSNPN; CDR2 reads SVGIG (reference sequence). Original analysis: Amplification with reference gene primers provided the estimates of nucleated cell counts. Clones were read by immunoSEQ multiplex PCR, and TCRdb kept only the in-frame ones, dropping some. V and J calls and clone size are given by that table; D and trimming were obtained from the DNA. This table holds roughly 220,000 clones, approximately 82% found once. This chain uses TRBV30 with TRBJ1-3, with 7 positions matching TRBD1. What was sequenced was PBMCs or T cells enriched from blood (not recorded which). The receptor was isolated from a middle-aged man who had recovered from COVID-19. In DNA form, the CDR3 reads TGTGCCTATGGAAGCGGCAGGGGGGACACCATATATTTT. This translates into CAYGSGRGDTIYF.